The clone carrying this T cell receptor beta chain came up once. Its antigen is unknown. Germline CDR1 SGDLS, CDR2 YYNGEE. V trimming: 3 bases; J trimming: 1 base; junction bases outside the gene matches: 4. The CDR3 is made up of 14 amino acids. The protocol was immunoSEQ multiplex PCR, while the TCRdb copy is restricted to in-frame clones and leaves out a portion. The sample holds 39,000 or so clones, 89% seen once. The sample is drawn from a study of neoadjuvant nivolumab and ipilimumab in lung cancer. Turning to the study itself: Patients got nivolumab 3 mg/kg on days 1, 15 and 29; combination added ipilimumab 1 mg/kg day 1.

Study-wide points: TCR receptors were sequenced in few samples.

Specimen: peripheral blood, collected before neoadjuvant nivolumab, alone or with ipilimumab. The rearrangement uses TRBV9 and TRBJ2-7; 7 positions match TRBD1. This TCR was sampled from an adult with non-small cell lung cancer. The CDR3 reads CASSDGDRSYEQYF. The CDR3 nucleotides are TGTGCCAGCAGCGACGGGGACAGATCCTACGAGCAGTACTTC.